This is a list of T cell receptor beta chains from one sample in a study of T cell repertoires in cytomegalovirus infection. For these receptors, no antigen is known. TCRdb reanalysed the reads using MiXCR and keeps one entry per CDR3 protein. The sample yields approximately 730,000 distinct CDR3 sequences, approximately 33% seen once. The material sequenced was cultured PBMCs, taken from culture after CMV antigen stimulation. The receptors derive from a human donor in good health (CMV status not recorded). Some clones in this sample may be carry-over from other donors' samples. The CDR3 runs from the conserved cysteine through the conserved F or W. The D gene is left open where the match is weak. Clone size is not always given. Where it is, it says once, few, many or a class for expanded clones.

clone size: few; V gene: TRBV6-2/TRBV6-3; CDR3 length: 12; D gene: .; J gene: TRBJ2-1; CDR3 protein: CASSYWAGEQFF; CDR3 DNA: TGTGCCAGCAGTTACTGGGCGGGGGAGCAGTTCTTC
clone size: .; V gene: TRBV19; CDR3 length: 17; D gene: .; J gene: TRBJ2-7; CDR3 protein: CASSRRTGIMSPYEQYF; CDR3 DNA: TGTGCCAGTAGTAGACGAACTGGGATTATGTCCCCCTACGAGCAGTACTTC
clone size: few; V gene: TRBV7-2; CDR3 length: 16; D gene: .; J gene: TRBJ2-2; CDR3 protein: CASSSRRTENTGELFF; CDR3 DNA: TGTGCCAGCAGCTCACGTCGGACTGAGAACACCGGGGAGCTGTTTTTT
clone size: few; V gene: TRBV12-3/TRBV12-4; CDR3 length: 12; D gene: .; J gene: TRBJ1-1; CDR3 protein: CATSRSGTEAFF; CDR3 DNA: TGTGCCACCTCAAGGTCGGGGACTGAAGCTTTCTTT
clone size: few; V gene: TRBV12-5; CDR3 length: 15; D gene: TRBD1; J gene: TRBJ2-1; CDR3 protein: CASGLVLDRVYEQFF; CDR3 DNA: TGTGCTAGTGGTTTGGTACTGGACAGGGTATATGAGCAGTTCTTC
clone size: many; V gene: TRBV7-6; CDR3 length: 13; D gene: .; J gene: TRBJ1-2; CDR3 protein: CASSLGGFYGYTF; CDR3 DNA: TGTGCCAGCAGCTTAGGAGGCTTCTATGGCTACACCTTC
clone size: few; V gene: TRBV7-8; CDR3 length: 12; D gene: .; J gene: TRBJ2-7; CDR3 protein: CASWGRGNEQYF; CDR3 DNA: TGTGCCAGCTGGGGGCGGGGAAACGAGCAGTACTTC
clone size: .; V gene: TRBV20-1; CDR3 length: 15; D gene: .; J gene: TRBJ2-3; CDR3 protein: CSARDPGRNGDTQYF; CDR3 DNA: TGCAGTGCTAGAGACCCCGGCCGAAACGGCGATACGCAGTATTTT
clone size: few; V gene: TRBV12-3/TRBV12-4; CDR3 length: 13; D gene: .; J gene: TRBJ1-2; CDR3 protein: CASSYGEWGGYTF; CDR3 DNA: TGTGCCAGCAGTTACGGGGAGTGGGGAGGCTACACCTTC
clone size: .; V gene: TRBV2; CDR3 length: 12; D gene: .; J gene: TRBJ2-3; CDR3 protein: CASSAATDTQYF; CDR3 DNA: TGTGCCAGCTCCGCAGCGACAGATACGCAGTATTTT
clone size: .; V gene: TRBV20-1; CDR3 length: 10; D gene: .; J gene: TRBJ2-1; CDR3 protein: CSASLNEQFF; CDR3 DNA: TGCAGTGCTAGCCTGAATGAGCAGTTCTTC
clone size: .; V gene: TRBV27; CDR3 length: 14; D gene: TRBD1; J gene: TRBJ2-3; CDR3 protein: CASSLRTGPYTQYF; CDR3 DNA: TGTGCCAGCAGTCTCCGGACAGGCCCCTATACGCAGTATTTT
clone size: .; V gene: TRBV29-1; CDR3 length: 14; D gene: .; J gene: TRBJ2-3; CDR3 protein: CSVEGARSTDTQYF; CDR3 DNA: TGCAGCGTTGAAGGTGCCAGAAGCACAGATACGCAGTATTTT
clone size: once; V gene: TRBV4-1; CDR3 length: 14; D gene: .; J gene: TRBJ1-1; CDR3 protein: CASSQVGGAYEAFF; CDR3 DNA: TGCGCCAGCAGCCAAGTTGGGGGCGCATATGAAGCTTTCTTT
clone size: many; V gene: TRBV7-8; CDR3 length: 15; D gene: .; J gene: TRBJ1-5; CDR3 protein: CARTPPGGAGQPQHF; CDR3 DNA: TGTGCCCGCACTCCCCCCGGGGGGGCAGGTCAGCCCCAGCATTTT
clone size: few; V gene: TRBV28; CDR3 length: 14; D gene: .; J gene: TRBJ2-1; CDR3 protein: CASSFQLGMNEQFF; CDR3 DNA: TGTGCCAGCAGTTTTCAGCTAGGGATGAATGAGCAGTTCTTC
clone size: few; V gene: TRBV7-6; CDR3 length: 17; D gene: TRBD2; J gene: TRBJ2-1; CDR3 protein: CASSFGASGSSYNEQFF; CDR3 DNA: TGTGCCAGCAGCTTCGGGGCTAGCGGGAGTTCCTACAATGAGCAGTTCTTC
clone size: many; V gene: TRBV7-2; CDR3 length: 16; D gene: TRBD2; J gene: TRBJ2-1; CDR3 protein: CASSLGGTSGPREQFF; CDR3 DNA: TGTGCCAGCAGCTTAGGAGGGACTAGCGGGCCCAGGGAGCAGTTCTTC
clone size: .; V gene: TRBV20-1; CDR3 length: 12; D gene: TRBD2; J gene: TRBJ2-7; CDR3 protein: CSASAGAPEQYF; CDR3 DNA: TGCAGTGCTAGCGCGGGAGCCCCCGAGCAGTACTTC
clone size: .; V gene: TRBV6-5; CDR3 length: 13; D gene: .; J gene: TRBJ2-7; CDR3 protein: CASTFSGADEQYF; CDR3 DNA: TGTGCCAGCACCTTCTCGGGGGCAGACGAGCAGTACTTC
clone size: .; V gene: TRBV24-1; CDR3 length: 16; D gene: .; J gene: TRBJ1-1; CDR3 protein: CSHRRPPGGMNTEAFF; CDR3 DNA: TGTTCCCACCGGCGGCCGCCGGGGGGAATGAACACTGAAGCTTTCTTT
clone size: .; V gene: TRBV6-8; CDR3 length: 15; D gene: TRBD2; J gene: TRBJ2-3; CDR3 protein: CASRRAGGGADTQYF; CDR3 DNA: TGTGCCAGCAGGAGAGCGGGGGGGGGAGCAGATACGCAGTATTTT
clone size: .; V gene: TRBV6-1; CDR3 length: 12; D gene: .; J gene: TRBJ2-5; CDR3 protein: CASTPPGLTSLF; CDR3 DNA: TGTGCCAGCACCCCTCCGGGACTTACCTCCCTTTTC
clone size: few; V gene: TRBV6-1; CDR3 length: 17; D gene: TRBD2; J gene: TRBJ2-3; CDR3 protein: CATLPGLAGAGTDTQYF; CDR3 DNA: TGTGCCACCCTACCGGGACTAGCGGGGGCAGGGACAGATACGCAGTATTTT
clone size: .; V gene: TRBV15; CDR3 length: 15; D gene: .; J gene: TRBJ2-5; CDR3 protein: CATSRERGGQETQYF; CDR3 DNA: TGTGCCACCAGCAGAGAGAGGGGTGGCCAAGAGACCCAGTACTTC
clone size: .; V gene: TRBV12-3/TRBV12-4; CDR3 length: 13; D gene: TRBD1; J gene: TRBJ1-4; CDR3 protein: CASSWGQGEKLFF; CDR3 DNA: TGTGCCAGCAGCTGGGGACAGGGGGAAAAACTGTTTTTT
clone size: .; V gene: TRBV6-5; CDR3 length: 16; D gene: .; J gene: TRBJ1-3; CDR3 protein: CASSYVAPRAGNTIYF; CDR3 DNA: TGTGCCAGCAGTTACGTAGCCCCCCGGGCTGGAAACACCATATATTTT
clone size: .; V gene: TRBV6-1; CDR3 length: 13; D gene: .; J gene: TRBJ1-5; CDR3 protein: CASSEEGVGPQHF; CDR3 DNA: TGTGCCAGCAGTGAAGAGGGGGTGGGGCCCCAGCATTTT
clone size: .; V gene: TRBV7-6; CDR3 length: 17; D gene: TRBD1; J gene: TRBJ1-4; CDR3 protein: CASSLIKGTGGNEKLFF; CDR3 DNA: TGTGCCAGCAGTCTTATAAAAGGGACAGGGGGAAATGAAAAACTGTTTTTT
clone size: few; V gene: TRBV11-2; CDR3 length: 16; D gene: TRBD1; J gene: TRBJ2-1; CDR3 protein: CASSLEPAQGVDEQFF; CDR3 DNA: TGTGCCAGCAGCTTAGAACCGGCGCAGGGGGTCGATGAGCAGTTCTTC
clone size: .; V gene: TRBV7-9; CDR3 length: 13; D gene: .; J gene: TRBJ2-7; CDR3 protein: CASSGRGAYEQYF; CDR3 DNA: TGTGCCAGCAGCGGCAGGGGGGCCTACGAGCAGTACTTC
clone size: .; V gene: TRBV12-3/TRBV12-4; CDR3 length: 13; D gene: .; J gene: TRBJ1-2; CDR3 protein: CASTLRGASGYTF; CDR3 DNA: TGTGCCAGCACCCTAAGGGGGGCAAGTGGCTACACCTTC
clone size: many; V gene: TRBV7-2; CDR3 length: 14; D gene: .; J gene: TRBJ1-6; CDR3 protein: CASSLNGGWSPLHF; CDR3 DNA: TGTGCCAGCAGCTTAAACGGGGGGTGGTCACCCCTCCACTTT
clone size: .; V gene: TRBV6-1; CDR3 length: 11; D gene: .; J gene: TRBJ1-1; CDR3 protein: CASSEAVEAFF; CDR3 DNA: TGTGCCAGCAGTGAAGCCGTTGAAGCTTTCTTT
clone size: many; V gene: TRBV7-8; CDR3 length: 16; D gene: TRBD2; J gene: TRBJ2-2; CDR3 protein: CASSYPHGGASGELFF; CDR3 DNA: TGTGCCAGCAGCTACCCCCACGGGGGGGCCTCCGGGGAGCTGTTTTTT
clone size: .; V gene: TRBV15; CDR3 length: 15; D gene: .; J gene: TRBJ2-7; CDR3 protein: CATGVLAGRSYEQYF; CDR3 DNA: TGTGCCACCGGAGTACTTGCAGGTCGCTCCTACGAGCAGTACTTC
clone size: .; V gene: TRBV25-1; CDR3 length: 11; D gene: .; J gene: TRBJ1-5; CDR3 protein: CASSGEGPQHF; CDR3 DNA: TGTGCCAGCAGTGGGGAGGGGCCCCAGCATTTT
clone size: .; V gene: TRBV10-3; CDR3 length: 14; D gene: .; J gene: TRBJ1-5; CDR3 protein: CAIRQDALDQPQHF; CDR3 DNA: TGTGCCATCAGACAGGACGCGCTTGATCAGCCCCAGCATTTT
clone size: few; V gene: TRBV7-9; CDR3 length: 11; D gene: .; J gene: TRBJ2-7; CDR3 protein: CASSAPHEQYF; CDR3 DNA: TGTGCCAGCAGCGCACCCCACGAGCAGTACTTC
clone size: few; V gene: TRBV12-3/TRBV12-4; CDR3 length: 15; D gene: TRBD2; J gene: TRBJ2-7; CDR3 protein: CASSPGLAVSYEQYF; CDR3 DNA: TGTGCCAGCAGCCCCGGACTAGCGGTCTCCTACGAGCAGTACTTC
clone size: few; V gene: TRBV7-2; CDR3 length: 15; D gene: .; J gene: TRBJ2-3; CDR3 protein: CASSPQGAGTDTQYF; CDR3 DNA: TGTGCCAGCAGCCCTCAAGGCGCGGGAACAGATACGCAGTATTTT
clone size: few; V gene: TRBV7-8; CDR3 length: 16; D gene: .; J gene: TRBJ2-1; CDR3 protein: CASSFLGGPDYNEQFF; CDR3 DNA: TGTGCCAGCAGCTTCTTGGGGGGGCCTGACTACAATGAGCAGTTCTTC
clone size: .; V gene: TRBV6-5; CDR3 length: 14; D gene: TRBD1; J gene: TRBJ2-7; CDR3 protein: CASKAGTGSYEQYF; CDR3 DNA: TGTGCCAGCAAGGCCGGGACAGGATCCTACGAGCAGTACTTC
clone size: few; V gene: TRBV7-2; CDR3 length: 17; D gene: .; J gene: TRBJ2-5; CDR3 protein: CAINPWGPSAHQETQYF; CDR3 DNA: TGTGCCATCAACCCCTGGGGGCCTAGCGCCCACCAAGAGACCCAGTACTTC
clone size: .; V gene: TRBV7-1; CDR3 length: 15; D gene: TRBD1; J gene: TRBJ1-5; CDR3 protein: CASSPGQTYNQPQHF; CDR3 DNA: TGTGCCAGCAGCCCGGGACAGACATACAATCAGCCCCAGCATTTT
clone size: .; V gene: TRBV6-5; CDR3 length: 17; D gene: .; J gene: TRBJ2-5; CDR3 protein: CASSILDGEGLKETQYF; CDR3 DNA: TGTGCCAGCAGTATCCTAGACGGAGAGGGCTTAAAGGAGACCCAGTACTTC
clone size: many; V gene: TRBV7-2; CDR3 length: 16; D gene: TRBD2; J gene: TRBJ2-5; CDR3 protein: CASSPTTSGRVKTQYF; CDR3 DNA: TGTGCCAGCTCTCCTACGACTAGCGGGAGGGTAAAGACCCAGTACTTC
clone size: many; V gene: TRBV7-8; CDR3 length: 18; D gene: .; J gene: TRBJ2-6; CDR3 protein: CASSPAGGGRSGANVLTF; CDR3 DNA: TGTGCCAGCAGCCCAGCCGGAGGGGGGCGATCTGGGGCCAACGTCCTGACTTTC
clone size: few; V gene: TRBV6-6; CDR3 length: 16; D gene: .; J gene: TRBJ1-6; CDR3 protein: CASSWTAYSYNSPLHF; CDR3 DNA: TGTGCCAGCAGTTGGACAGCCTACTCCTATAATTCACCCCTCCACTTT
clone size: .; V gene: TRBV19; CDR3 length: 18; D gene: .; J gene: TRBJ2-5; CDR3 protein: CASSSSGPSRVISETQYF; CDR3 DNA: TGTGCCAGTAGTAGCTCCGGACCAAGCAGGGTAATATCAGAGACCCAGTACTTC
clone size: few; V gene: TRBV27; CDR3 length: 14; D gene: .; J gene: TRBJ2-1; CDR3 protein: CASSPRAQYNEQFF; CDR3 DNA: TGTGCCAGCAGCCCTAGGGCCCAGTACAATGAGCAGTTCTTC
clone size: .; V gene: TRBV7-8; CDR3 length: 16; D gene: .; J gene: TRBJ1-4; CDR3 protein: CASSHPAGARGEKLFF; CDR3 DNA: TGTGCCAGCAGCCACCCGGCGGGGGCGAGGGGTGAAAAACTGTTTTTT
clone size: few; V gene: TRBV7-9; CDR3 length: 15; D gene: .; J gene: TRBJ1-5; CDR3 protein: CASSSQGSPNQPQHF; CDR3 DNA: TGTGCCAGCAGCTCGCAGGGGAGCCCGAATCAGCCCCAGCATTTT